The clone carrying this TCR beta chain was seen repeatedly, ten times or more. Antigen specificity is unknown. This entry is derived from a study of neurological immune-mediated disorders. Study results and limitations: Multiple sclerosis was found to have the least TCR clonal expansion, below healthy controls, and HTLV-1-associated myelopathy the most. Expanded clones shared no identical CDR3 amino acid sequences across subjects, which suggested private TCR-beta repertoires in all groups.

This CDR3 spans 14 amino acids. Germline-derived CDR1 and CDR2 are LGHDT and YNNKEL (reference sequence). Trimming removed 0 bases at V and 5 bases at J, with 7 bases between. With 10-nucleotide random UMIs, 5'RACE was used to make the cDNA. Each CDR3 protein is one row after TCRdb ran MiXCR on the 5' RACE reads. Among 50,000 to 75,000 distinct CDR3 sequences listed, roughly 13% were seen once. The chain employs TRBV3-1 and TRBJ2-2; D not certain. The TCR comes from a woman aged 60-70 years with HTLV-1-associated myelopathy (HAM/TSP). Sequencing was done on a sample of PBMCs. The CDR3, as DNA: TGTGCCAGCAGCCAAGATCTCAGGACCGGGGAGCTGTTTTTT. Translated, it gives CASSQDLRTGELFF.